A single sample is the source of the 13 T cell receptor beta chains below, sequenced in a study of blood T cell repertoires in COVID-19. This table comes from immunoSEQ multiplex PCR, and its TCRdb copy is limited to in-frame clones, with some not included. The data contain 140,000 or so clones, about four fifths of them singletons. The sample taken for sequencing was PBMCs or T cells enriched from blood (not recorded which). The receptors here all came from a young woman who had been exposed to COVID-19.

This chain links TRBV30 with TRBJ1-4; 8 nucleotides match TRBD1. Trimming cost V 2 bases and J 8 bases; bases outside gene matches: 13. Germline CDR1 GTSNPN, CDR2 SVGIG (reference sequence). The CDR3 length is 16 residues. The CDR3 DNA is TGTGCCTGGAGTCCCCTCGGACAGGGTTTACAGGAAAAACTGTTTTTT. Protein product: CAWSPLGQGLQEKLFF.

This rearrangement joins TRBV28 to TRBJ2-1; weak D call: TRBD1 (6 bases). The V and J ends lost 5 bases and 3 bases respectively, with 14 bases between them. CDR1 is MDHEN, CDR2 SYDVKM, per germline. The CDR3 is 15 amino acids. This CDR3 reads CASSAKRTDYNEQFF. As DNA, the CDR3 is TGTGCCAGCAGTGCGAAACGGACAGACTACAATGAGCAGTTCTTC.

This chain uses TRBV9 with TRBJ2-3; a weak D match, TRBD2 (5 bases). This CDR3 region has 14 residues. CDR1 is SGDLS, CDR2 YYNGEE, per germline. The V end was cut by 1 base, the J end by 3 bases, with 9 bases between. The CDR3: CASSVLTGTDTQYF. In nucleotides, the CDR3 is TGTGCCAGCAGCGTACTCACGGGAACAGATACGCAGTATTTT.

This chain joins TRBV6-5 and TRBJ1-3, with D perhaps matching TRBD1 (6 bases). The CDR3 consists of 16 residues. Germline loops: CDR1 MNHEY, CDR2 SVGAGI. Trimming took 0 bases from V and 0 from J, leaving 9 bases between them. This CDR3 is CASSYSTGGSGNTIYF. In DNA form, the CDR3 reads TGTGCCAGCAGTTACTCGACAGGCGGCTCTGGAAACACCATATATTTT.

This clone was found once. The rearrangement joins TRBV11-3 to TRBJ1-6; D perhaps matches TRBD1 (6 bases). From germline, CDR1 is SGHNT and CDR2 YENEEA. The CDR3 totals 13 residues. The V end lost 5 bases, the J end lost 7 bases, and 9 bases lay between the germline ends. As DNA, the CDR3 is TGTGCCAGCAGCCAAGGACAGAATTCACCCCTCCACTTT. Protein: CASSQGQNSPLHF.

This clone was seen a handful of times. The chain recombines TRBV7-6 with TRBJ1-4, with D unclear. The germline V and J ends were trimmed by 1 base and 8 bases, with 8 bases remaining between them. The germline gives CDR1 SGHVS, CDR2 FNYEAQ. The CDR3 length is 13 residues. This CDR3 reads CASSLVGGEKLFF. The CDR3 region has the DNA TGTGCCAGCAGCTTAGTGGGCGGGGAAAAACTGTTTTTT.

This chain links TRBV15 with TRBJ1-5; 8 nucleotides align to TRBD1. The germline CDR1 and CDR2 sequences are LNHNV and YYDKDF (reference sequence). V lost 0 bases, J lost 5 bases, and 6 bases stayed unmatched. The CDR3 consists of 16 residues. CDR3 loop: CATSRDAGGLYQPQHF. CDR3 DNA sequence: TGTGCCACCAGCAGAGACGCAGGGGGCCTCTATCAGCCCCAGCATTTT.

This sequence joins TRBV11-3 and TRBJ2-1; D is unresolved. In germline, CDR1 is SGHNT, CDR2 YENEEA. The V end lost 1 base, the J end lost 10 bases, and 17 bases lay between the germline ends. This CDR3 is 15 amino acids long. CDR3 sequence reads: CASSLGVSGRGEQFF. The CDR3 DNA is TGTGCCAGCAGCTTAGGGGTCTCGGGTCGCGGAGAGCAGTTCTTC.

This clone was counted a single time. The gene calls are TRBV28 and TRBJ1-5, with TRBD1 identical over 9 bases. The CDR3 is 16 amino acids. V was pared by 1 base and J by 4 bases, with 5 bases of the junction left unmatched. Per germline, CDR1 MDHEN and CDR2 SYDVKM. The CDR3 DNA sequence: TGTGCCAGCAGTTTATCCGACGGGACAGGGAATCAGCCCCAGCATTTT. Translating gives CASSLSDGTGNQPQHF.

The V call is TRBV2, the J call TRBJ1-1; D is uncertain. Trimming removed 4 bases at V and 1 base at J, with 10 bases between. Germline CDR1 SNHLY, CDR2 FYNNEI. The CDR3 spans 14 residues. The CDR3 DNA follows: TGTGCCAGCAGTGGGTCCAGTCGGAACACTGAAGCTTTCTTT. Amino acid sequence: CASSGSSRNTEAFF.

This clone has more than one count but fewer than ten. The chain couples TRBV9 to TRBJ1-3; D is unclear. The germline V gene encodes CDR1 SGDLS and CDR2 YYNGEE. This CDR3 has 12 residues. With 6 bases removed from V and 4 bases from J, the gap between germline ends came to 8 bases. The CDR3 bases are TGTGCCAGCAATACTGTAGGAAACACCATATATTTT. As protein: CASNTVGNTIYF.

The chain carries TRBV7-3 and TRBJ2-2; D may be TRBD1 (6 bases). The germline gives CDR1 SGHTA, CDR2 FQGTGA. The CDR3 sequence is 15 residues long. The ends were cut back, 1 base at V and 4 bases at J, with 10 bases in the middle. The CDR3: CASSLRQGPTGELFF. The CDR3 DNA is TGTGCCAGCAGCTTAAGGCAGGGGCCCACCGGGGAGCTGTTTTTT. The full variable domain, completed using reference TRBV7-3 and TRBJ2-2, is GAGVSQTPSNKVTEKGKYVELRCDPISGHTALYWYRQSLGQGPEFLIYFQGTGAADDSGLPNDRFFAVRPEGSVSTLKIQRTERGDSAVYLCASSLRQGPTGELFFGEGSRLTVL.

J is TRBJ1-5 and V is TRBV7-8, with D possibly TRBD1 on 5 matching bases. Germline V lookup: CDR1 SGHVS, CDR2 FQNEAQ. V was shortened by 6 bases and J by 4 bases, with 10 bases between the two germline ends. The CDR3 length is 13 residues. Here the CDR3 DNA reads TGTGCCAGCAGTTGGGGCAGTAATCAGCCCCAGCATTTT. Protein product: CASSWGSNQPQHF. Looking up the rest from reference TRBV7-8 and TRBJ1-5 gives the full variable domain: GAGVSQSPRYKVAKRGQDVALRCDPISGHVSLFWYQQALGQGPEFLTYFQNEAQLDKSGLPSDRFFAERPEGSVSTLKIQRTQQEDSAVYLCASSWGSNQPQHFGDGTRLSIL.